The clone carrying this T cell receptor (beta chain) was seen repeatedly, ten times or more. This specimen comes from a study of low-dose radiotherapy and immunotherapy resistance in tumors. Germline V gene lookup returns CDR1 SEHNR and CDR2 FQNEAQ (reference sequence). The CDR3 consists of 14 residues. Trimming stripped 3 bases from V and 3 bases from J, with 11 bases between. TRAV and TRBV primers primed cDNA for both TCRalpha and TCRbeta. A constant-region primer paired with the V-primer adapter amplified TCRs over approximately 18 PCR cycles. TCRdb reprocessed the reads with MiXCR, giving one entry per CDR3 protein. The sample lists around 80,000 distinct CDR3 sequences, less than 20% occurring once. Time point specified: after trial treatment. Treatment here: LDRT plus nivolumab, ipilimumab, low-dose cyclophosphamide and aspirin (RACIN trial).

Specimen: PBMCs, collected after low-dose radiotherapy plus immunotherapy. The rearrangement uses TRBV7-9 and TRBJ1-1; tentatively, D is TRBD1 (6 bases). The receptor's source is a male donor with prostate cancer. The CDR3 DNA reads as TGTGCCAGCAGCTTTAAGGGGGATGACACTGAAGCTTTCTTT. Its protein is CASSFKGDDTEAFF.